This T cell receptor beta chain derives from a study of shared clonotypes between healthy human individuals. Study-level information: The donor group consisted of two women and three men, aged 18 to 49.

This CDR3 spans 16 amino acids. Trimming shortened V by 4 bases and J by 4 bases, and 18 bases separated the two germline ends. The germline CDR1 and CDR2 sequences are SGHNT and YYREEE (reference sequence). Sequencing was performed with immunoSEQ multiplex PCR; in TCRdb, only in-frame clones are kept and a portion is missing. The sample has about 1.1 million clones, around 78% seen once. This TCR was recovered from a young man in good health. Some clones in this sample may be carry-over from other donors' samples. The rearrangement links TRBV5-4 to TRBJ2-1; D tentatively fits TRBD1 or TRBD2 (5 bases each). Sequencing input: memory CD4+ T cells from PBMCs. The subset is: CD45RA-negative fraction. The CDR3 DNA reads TGTGCCAGCAGCGGGGTCCGGGACGGAGGATACAATGAGCAGTTCTTC. Residues: CASSGVRDGGYNEQFF.